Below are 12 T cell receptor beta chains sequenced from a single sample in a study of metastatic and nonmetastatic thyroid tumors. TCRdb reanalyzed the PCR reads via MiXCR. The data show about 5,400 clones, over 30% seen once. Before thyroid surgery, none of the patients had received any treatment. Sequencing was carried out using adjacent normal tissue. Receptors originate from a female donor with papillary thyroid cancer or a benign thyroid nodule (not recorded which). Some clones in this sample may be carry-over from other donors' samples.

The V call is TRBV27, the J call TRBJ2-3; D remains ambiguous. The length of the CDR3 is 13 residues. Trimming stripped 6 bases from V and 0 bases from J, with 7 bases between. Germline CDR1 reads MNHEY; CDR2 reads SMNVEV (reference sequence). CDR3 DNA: TGTGCCAGCAGCCGGTCCAGCACAGATACGCAGTATTTT. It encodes CASSRSSTDTQYF.

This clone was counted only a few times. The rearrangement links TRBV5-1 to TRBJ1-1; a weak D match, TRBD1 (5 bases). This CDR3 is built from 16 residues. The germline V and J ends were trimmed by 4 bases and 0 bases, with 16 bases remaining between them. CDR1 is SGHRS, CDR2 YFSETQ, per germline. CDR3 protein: CASSPGEGRMNTEAFF. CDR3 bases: TGCGCCAGCAGCCCTGGAGAGGGGAGGATGAACACTGAAGCTTTCTTT. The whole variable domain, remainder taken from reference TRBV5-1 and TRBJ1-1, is KAGVTQTPRYLIKTRGQQVTLSCSPISGHRSVSWYQQTPGQGLQFLFEYFSETQRNKGNFPGRFSGRQFSNSRSEMNVSTLELGDSALYLCASSPGEGRMNTEAFFGQGTRLTVV.

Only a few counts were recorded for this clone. The CDR3 region has the DNA TGTGCCTGGAGGGCGGTGGGCTACACCTTC. It specifies CAWRAVGYTF. The V gene is TRBV30, the J gene TRBJ1-2, with D unresolved. The CDR3 is 10 amino acids. CDR1 and CDR2 from the germline V gene are GTSNPN and SVGIG (reference sequence). V dropped 3 bases and J dropped 8 bases, with 7 bases sitting between them.

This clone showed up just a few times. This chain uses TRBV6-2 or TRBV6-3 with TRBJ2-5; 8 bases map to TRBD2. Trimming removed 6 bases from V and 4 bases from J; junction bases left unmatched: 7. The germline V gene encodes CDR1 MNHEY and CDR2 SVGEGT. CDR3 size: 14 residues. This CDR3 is CASSFRGGGETQYF. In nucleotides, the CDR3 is TGTGCCAGCAGCTTTCGGGGGGGTGGAGAGACCCAGTACTTC.

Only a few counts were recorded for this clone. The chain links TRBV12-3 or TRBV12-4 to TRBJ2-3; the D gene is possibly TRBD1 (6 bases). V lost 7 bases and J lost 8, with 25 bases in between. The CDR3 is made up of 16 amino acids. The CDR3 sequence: CASTLGWGRVPTTQYF. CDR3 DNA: TGTGCCAGCACCCTCGGTTGGGGGCGGGTGCCTACTACGCAGTATTTT.

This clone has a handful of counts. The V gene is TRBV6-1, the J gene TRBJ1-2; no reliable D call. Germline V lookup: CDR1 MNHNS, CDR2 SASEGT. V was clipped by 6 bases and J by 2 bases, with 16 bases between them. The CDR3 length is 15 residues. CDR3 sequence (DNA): TGTGCCAGCAGATCTGGTGGTTCAGGCAACTATGGCTACACCTTC. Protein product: CASRSGGSGNYGYTF.

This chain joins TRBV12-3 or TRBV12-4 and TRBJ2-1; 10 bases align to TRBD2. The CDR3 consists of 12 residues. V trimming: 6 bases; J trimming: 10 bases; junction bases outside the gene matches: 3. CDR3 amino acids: CASRLAGREQFF. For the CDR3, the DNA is TGTGCCAGCAGACTAGCGGGGAGGGAGCAGTTCTTC.

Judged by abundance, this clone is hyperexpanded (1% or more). The DNA for the CDR3 is TGTGCCAGCAGTCCGACAGGGGGCGCGGTCGGTGGGACTGAAGCTTTCTTT. Protein: CASSPTGGAVGGTEAFF. V is TRBV12-3 or TRBV12-4 and J is TRBJ1-1; 10 bases line up with TRBD1. The V gene end was trimmed by 5 bases and the J gene end by 5 bases; junction bases not matched to a gene: 14. This CDR3 has 17 residues.

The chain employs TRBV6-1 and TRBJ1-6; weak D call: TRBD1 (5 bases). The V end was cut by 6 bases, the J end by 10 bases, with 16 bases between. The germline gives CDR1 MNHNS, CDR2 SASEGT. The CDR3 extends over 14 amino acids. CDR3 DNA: TGTGCCAGCAGGCTTACGGGGGGTCGGTCACCCCTCCACTTT. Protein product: CASRLTGGRSPLHF.

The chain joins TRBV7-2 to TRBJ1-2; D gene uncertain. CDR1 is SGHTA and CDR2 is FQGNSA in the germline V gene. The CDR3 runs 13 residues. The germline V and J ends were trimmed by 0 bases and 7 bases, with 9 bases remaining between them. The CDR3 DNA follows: TGTGCCAGCAGCTTAGCCGGCGGGTCTGGCTACACCTTC. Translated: CASSLAGGSGYTF.

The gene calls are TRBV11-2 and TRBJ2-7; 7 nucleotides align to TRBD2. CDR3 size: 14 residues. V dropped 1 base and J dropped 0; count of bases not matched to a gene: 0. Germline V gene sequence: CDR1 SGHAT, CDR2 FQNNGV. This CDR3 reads CASSLAGGSYEQYF. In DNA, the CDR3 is TGTGCCAGCAGCTTAGCGGGGGGCTCCTACGAGCAGTACTTC.

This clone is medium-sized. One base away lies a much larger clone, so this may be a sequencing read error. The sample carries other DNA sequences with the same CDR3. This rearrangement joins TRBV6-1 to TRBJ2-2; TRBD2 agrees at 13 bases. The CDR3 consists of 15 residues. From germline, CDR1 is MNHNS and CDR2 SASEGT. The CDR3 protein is CASTGLAGDIGELFF. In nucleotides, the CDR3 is TGCGCCAGCACCGGACTAGCGGGGGACATCGGGGAGCTGTTTTTT.